The 15 T cell receptor beta chains given below trace back to one sample, sequenced in a study of T cell repertoires in ileal Crohn's disease. Sequencing used immunoSEQ multiplex PCR; TCRdb keeps in-frame clones, though not all of them. This table has approximately 7,400 clones, around 70% appearing once. The time point denotes: neoterminal ileum biopsy at postoperative endoscopy, about 6 months after surgery. The specimen was ileal tissue. All receptors derive from an adult with Crohn's disease.

V usage is TRBV6-6 and J usage is TRBJ2-7; TRBD1 aligns across 9 bases. In germline, CDR1 is MNHNY, CDR2 SVGAGI (reference sequence). The CDR3 has 14 amino acids. The V and J ends lost 4 bases and 5 bases, in that order; junction bases with no gene match: 6. CDR3 sequence: CASSWTGVINEQYF. As DNA, the CDR3 is TGTGCCAGCAGTTGGACAGGGGTTATCAACGAGCAGTACTTC.

The chain uses TRBV29-1 and TRBJ2-7; TRBD1 is a possible D gene (6 bases). V was trimmed by 0 bases and J by 8 bases, leaving 17 bases between them. The CDR3 extends over 14 amino acids. From germline, CDR1 is SQVTM and CDR2 ANQGSEA. This CDR3 is CSVEDFGQPFKQYF. For the CDR3, the DNA is TGCAGCGTTGAAGATTTCGGACAGCCCTTCAAGCAGTACTTC.

J is TRBJ1-3 and V is TRBV9, with TRBD1 as a possible D gene (5 bases). CDR1 and CDR2 from the germline V gene are SGDLS and YYNGEE. The CDR3 consists of 15 residues. With 0 bases removed from V and 5 bases from J, the gap between germline ends came to 12 bases. The CDR3 region has the DNA TGTGCCAGCAGCGTAGAAGGGGAAAGGAGAAACACCATATATTTT. This sequence encodes CASSVEGERRNTIYF.

J is TRBJ2-7 and V is TRBV28; D unresolved. Germline CDR1 reads MDHEN; CDR2 reads SYDVKM. Trimming left V 4 bases short and J 3 bases short, with 10 bases between. The CDR3 has 13 residues. CDR3 bases: TGTGCCAGCAGTTCCCCCCAGGACTACGAGCAGTACTTC. It encodes CASSSPQDYEQYF.

The chain has TRBV4-2 and TRBJ1-5; weak D call: TRBD1 (6 bases). The ends were cut back, 1 base at V and 5 bases at J, with 12 bases in the middle. CDR1 LGHNA and CDR2 YNFKEQ come from the germline V gene. The CDR3 covers 15 residues. The CDR3 region is CASSQGSYRDQPQHF. The CDR3 DNA reads TGTGCCAGCAGCCAAGGTTCTTACAGGGATCAGCCCCAGCATTTT.

J is TRBJ2-1 and V is TRBV19, with D possibly TRBD1 on 6 matching bases. Germline V gene sequence: CDR1 LNHDA, CDR2 SQIVND (reference sequence). Trimming left V 8 bases short and J 9 bases short, with 17 bases between. The CDR3 totals 13 residues. CDR3 DNA: TGTGCCAGTCGGACAGAACAGTGGAGTGAGCAGTTCTTC. Translating gives CASRTEQWSEQFF.

The chain links TRBV4-2 to TRBJ2-7; the D gene is possibly TRBD2 (6 bases). V lost 0 bases and J 4 bases, leaving 16 bases between the germline ends. This CDR3 has 16 amino acids. From germline, CDR1 is LGHNA and CDR2 YNFKEQ. The CDR3 DNA reads TGTGCCAGCAGCCAAGAGCACGGGGGAGAACCTTACGAGCAGTACTTC. Its translation is CASSQEHGGEPYEQYF.

This clone showed up just a few times. This sequence joins TRBV30 and TRBJ2-7, with unresolved D. Trimming removed 3 bases at V and 5 bases at J, with 14 bases between. Germline V lookup: CDR1 GTSNPN, CDR2 SVGIG (reference sequence). This CDR3 contains 13 residues. CDR3 in DNA: TGTGCCTGGAGACTCCCCTTACCCAACGAGCAGTACTTC. Protein product: CAWRLPLPNEQYF.

The chain combines TRBV29-1 with TRBJ2-3, with a possible D match to TRBD1 (6 bases). This CDR3 comprises 13 residues. Germline V gene data show CDR1 as SQVTM and CDR2 as ANQGSEA. V shed 5 bases and J shed 6 bases, with 15 bases lying between them. The CDR3 nucleotides are TGCAGCGTTTGGGGGCTAGCTCTCGATACGCAGTATTTT. Protein sequence: CSVWGLALDTQYF.

The V and J genes are TRBV4-2 and TRBJ1-5; no clear D gene. Germline V CDR1 and CDR2: LGHNA, YNFKEQ. Trimming took 6 bases from V and 4 from J, leaving 10 bases between them. This CDR3 is 13 amino acids long. The DNA of the CDR3 is TGTGCCAGCAGTGCATCGGGTAATCAGCCCCAGCATTTT. It encodes CASSASGNQPQHF.

V gene TRBV7-2 combines with J gene TRBJ2-5; the match to TRBD2 covers 10 bases. CDR3 length equals 13 residues. The junction had 3 bases not matched to a gene; V was cut back by 6 bases and J by 5 bases. The germline CDR1 and CDR2 sequences are SGHTA and FQGNSA. CDR3 sequence: CASRQGLAETQYF. The CDR3 nucleotides are TGTGCCAGCAGACAGGGACTAGCGGAGACCCAGTACTTC. Together with reference TRBV7-2 and TRBJ2-5, the CDR3 gives the full variable domain: GAGVSQSPSNKVTEKGKDVELRCDPISGHTALYWYRQSLGQGLEFLIYFQGNSAPDKSGLPSDRFSAERTGGSVSTLTIQRTQQEDSAVYLCASRQGLAETQYFGPGTRLLVL.

The CDR3, as DNA: TGTGCCAGCAGACGACAGGTACAATACACTGAAGCTTTCTTT. This codes for CASRRQVQYTEAFF. The rearrangement links TRBV6-5 to TRBJ1-1, with a tentative D call TRBD1 (6 bases). The CDR3 has 14 residues. V lost 6 bases and J lost 3, with 14 bases in between. Germline lookup yields CDR1 MNHEY and CDR2 SVGAGI.

In its sample, this clone was seen a few times. The rearrangement uses TRBV30 and TRBJ1-2; tentatively, D is TRBD1 (6 bases). Germline loops: CDR1 GTSNPN, CDR2 SVGIG (reference sequence). The V end lost 5 bases, the J end lost 3 bases, and 13 bases lay between the germline ends. The CDR3 runs to 13 residues. The CDR3 is CAWETGFDYGYTF. As DNA, the CDR3 is TGTGCCTGGGAAACAGGGTTCGACTATGGCTACACCTTC.

This clone was picked up one time. This CDR3 is CAWNRGTEAFF. The CDR3 DNA follows: TGTGCCTGGAACAGGGGGACTGAAGCTTTCTTT. The chain recombines TRBV30 with TRBJ1-1; 8 nucleotides line up with TRBD1. CDR1 is GTSNPN, CDR2 SVGIG, per germline (reference sequence). V trimming: 4 bases; J trimming: 5 bases; junction bases outside the gene matches: 0. This CDR3 is 11 amino acids long.

J is TRBJ2-7 and V is TRBV2, with 11 positions matching TRBD1. V lost 4 bases, J lost 5 bases, and 4 bases stayed unmatched. This CDR3 comprises 14 residues. CDR1 and CDR2 from the germline V gene are SNHLY and FYNNEI. Written as DNA, the CDR3 is TGTGCCAGCAGTGTTCGGACAGGGGGCGACGAGCAGTACTTC. It is translated as CASSVRTGGDEQYF.